This T cell receptor beta chain is drawn from a study of response to subunit inactivated influenza vaccine. Study-wide results and caveats: Each seasonal influenza vaccination recruits few new T cells, the authors suggested.

TCRdb reprocessed the RT-PCR reads with MiXCR, giving one entry per CDR3 protein. This repertoire shows roughly 710,000 distinct CDR3 sequences, 12% to 15% found once; its top ten account for roughly 7.6%. This clonotype was seen a handful of times. Its antigen is currently unknown. The receptor was derived from a man aged 50 to 60 who received an inactivated influenza vaccine. The source was PBMCs from blood, collected roughly 2 weeks before vaccination.

The CDR3 loop is CASSLTGTAHEQYF. CDR3 nucleotide sequence: TGTGCCAGCAGTTTAACAGGGACAGCCCACGAGCAGTACTTC. The chain couples TRBV12-3 or TRBV12-4 to TRBJ2-7; 7 nucleotides match TRBD1. V was clipped by 2 bases and J by 5 bases; unmatched bases: 6. This CDR3 comprises 14 residues.